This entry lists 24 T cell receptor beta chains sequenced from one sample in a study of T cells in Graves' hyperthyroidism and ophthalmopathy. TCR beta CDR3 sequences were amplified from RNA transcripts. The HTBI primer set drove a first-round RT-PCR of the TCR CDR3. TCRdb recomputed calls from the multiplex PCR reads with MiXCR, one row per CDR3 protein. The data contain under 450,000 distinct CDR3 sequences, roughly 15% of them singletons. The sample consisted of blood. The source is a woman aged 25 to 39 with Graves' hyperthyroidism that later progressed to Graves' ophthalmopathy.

CDR3 region: CASSGTWHNSPLHF. The CDR3 region has the DNA TGTGCCAGCTCCGGGACCTGGCATAATTCACCCCTCCACTTT. This chain uses TRBV6-1 with TRBJ1-6, with D tentatively TRBD1 (5 bases). CDR1 MNHNS and CDR2 SASEGT come from the germline V gene. This CDR3 is built from 14 residues. V was cut by 8 bases and J by 5 bases, with 13 bases left in between.

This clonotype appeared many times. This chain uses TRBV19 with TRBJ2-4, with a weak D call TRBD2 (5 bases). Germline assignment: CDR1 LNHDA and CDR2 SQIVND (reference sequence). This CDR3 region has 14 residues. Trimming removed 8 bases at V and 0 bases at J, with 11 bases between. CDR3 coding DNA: TGTGCCAGTTCGGGAAATCTAGCCAAAAACATTCAGTACTTC. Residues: CASSGNLAKNIQYF.

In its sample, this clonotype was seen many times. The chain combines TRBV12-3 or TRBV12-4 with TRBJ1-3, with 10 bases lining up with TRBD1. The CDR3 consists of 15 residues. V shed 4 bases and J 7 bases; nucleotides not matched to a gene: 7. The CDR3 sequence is CASSYDRGQGNTIYF. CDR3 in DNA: TGTGCCAGCAGTTATGACAGGGGGCAAGGGAACACCATATATTTT.

CDR3 loop: CAISAQYEQYF. Written as DNA, the CDR3 is TGTGCCATCAGTGCACAATACGAGCAGTACTTC. This chain links TRBV10-3 with TRBJ2-7; D not resolved. This CDR3 is 11 amino acids long. Germline values: CDR1 ENHRY, CDR2 SYGVKD. Trimming shortened V by 4 bases and J by 4 bases, and 5 bases separated the two germline ends.

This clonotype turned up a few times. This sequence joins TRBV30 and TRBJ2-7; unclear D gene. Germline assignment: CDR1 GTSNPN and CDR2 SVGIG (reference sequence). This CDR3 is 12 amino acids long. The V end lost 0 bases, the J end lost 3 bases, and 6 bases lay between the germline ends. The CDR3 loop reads CAWSVNHYEQYF. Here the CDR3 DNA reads TGTGCCTGGAGTGTAAACCACTACGAGCAGTACTTC.

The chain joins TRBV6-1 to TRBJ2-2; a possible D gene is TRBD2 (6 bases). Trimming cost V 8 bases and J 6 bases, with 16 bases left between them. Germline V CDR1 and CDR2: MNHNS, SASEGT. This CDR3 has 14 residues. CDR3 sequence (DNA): TGTGCCAGCTCCACCGGGACTTCCGCCGGGGAGCTGTTTTTT. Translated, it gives CASSTGTSAGELFF.

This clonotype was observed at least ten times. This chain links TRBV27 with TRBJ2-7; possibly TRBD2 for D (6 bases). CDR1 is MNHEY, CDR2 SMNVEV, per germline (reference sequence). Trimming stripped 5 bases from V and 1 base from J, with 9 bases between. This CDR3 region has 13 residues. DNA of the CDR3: TGTGCCAGCAGTGCGGGACCTTCCTACGAGCAGTACTTC. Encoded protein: CASSAGPSYEQYF.

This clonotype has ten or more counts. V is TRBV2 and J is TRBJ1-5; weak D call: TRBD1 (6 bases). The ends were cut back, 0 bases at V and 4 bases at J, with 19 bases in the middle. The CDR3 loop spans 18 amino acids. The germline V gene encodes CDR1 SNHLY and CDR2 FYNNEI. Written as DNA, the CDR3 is TGTGCCAGCAGTGAAGCGCCGATCCCCGGGACAAGTAATCAGCCCCAGCATTTT. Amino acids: CASSEAPIPGTSNQPQHF.

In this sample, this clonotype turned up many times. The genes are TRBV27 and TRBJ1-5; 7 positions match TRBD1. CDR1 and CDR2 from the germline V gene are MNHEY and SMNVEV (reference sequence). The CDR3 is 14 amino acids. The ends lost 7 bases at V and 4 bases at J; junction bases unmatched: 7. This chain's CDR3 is CASKAGTANQPQHF. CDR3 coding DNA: TGTGCCAGCAAGGCCGGGACAGCTAATCAGCCCCAGCATTTT.

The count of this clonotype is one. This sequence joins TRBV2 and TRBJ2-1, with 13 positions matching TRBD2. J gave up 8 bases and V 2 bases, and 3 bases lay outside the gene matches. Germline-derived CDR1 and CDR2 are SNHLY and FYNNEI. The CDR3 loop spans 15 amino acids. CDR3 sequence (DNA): TGTGCCAGCAGTGAAACTAGCGGGAGGGGGCATGAGCAGTTCTTC. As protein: CASSETSGRGHEQFF.

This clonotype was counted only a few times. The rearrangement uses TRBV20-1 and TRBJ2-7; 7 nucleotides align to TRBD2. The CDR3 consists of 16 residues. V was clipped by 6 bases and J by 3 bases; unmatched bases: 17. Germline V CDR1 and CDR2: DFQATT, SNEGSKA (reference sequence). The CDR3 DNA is TGCAGTGCGAGTACCAGCGGGATTACGATAGTCTACGAGCAGTACTTC. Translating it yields CSASTSGITIVYEQYF.

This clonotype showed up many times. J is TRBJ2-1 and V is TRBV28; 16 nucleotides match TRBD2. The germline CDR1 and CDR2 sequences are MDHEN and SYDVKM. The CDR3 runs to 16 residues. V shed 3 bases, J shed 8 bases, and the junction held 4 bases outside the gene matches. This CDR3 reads CASSLGLAGGWDEQFF. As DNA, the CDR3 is TGTGCCAGCAGTTTGGGACTAGCGGGAGGGTGGGATGAGCAGTTCTTC.

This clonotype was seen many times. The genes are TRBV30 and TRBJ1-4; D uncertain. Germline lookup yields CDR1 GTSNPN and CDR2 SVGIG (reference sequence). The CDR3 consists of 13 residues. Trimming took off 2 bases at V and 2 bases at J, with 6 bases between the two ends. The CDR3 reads CAWSTGTNEKLFF. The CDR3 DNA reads TGTGCCTGGAGTACGGGGACTAATGAAAAACTGTTTTTT.

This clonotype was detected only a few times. The CDR3 DNA follows: TGTGCCAGCAGCTTCCCCAGTCTCGGTGGGGAGCTGTTTTTT. Amino acid sequence: CASSFPSLGGELFF. The chain joins TRBV5-6 to TRBJ2-2; D gene uncertain. The CDR3 sequence is 14 residues long. Trimming stripped 2 bases from V and 8 bases from J, with 13 bases between. Germline V gene data show CDR1 as SGHDT and CDR2 as YYEEEE.

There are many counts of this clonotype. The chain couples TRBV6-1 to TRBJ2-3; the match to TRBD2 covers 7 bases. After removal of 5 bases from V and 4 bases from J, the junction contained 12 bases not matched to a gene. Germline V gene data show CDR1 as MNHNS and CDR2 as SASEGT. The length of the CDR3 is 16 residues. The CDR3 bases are TGTGCCAGCAGTAGAGCCGGCCCCAGCGGGGCAGATACGCAGTATTTT. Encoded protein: CASSRAGPSGADTQYF.

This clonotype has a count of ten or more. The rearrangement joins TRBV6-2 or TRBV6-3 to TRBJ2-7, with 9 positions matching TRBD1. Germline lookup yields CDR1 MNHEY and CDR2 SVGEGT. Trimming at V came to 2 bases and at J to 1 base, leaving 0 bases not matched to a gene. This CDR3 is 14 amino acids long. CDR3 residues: CASSYGQGSYEQYF. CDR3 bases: TGTGCCAGCAGTTACGGACAGGGGTCCTACGAGCAGTACTTC.

The CDR3 DNA reads as TGTGCCAGTAGTATGGTGGCTCGGGCATTCACCGGGGAGCTGTTTTTT. This encodes CASSMVARAFTGELFF. J is TRBJ2-2 and V is TRBV19; D unclear. Germline lookup yields CDR1 LNHDA and CDR2 SQIVND (reference sequence). Between the trimmed V and J ends, which lost 3 bases and 4 bases, there was a span of 15 bases. The CDR3 has 16 residues.

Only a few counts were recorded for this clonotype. The CDR3 here is CASSQAHLYEQYF. The CDR3 DNA follows: TGCGCCAGCAGCCAAGCGCACCTTTACGAGCAGTACTTC. This chain links TRBV4-1 with TRBJ2-7; D not certain. The CDR3 is made up of 13 amino acids. Deletions cut 1 base from V and 4 bases from J, with 8 bases between. Germline V gene sequence: CDR1 MGHRA, CDR2 YSYEKL.

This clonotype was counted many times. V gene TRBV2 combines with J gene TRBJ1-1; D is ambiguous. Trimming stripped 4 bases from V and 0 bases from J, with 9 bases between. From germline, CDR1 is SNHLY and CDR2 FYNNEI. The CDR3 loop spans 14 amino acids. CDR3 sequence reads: CASSAVTMNTEAFF. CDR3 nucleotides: TGTGCCAGCAGTGCGGTGACGATGAACACTGAAGCTTTCTTT. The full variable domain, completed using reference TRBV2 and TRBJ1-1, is EPEVTQTPSHQVTQMGQEVILRCVPISNHLYFYWYRQILGQKVEFLVSFYNNEISEKSEIFDDQFSVERPDGSNFTLKIRSTKLEDSAMYFCASSAVTMNTEAFFGQGTRLTVV.

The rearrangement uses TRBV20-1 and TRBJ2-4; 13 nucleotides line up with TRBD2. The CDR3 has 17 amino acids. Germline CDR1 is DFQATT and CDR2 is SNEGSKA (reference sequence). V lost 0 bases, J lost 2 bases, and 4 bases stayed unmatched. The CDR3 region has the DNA TGCAGTGCTAGAGAAAAACTAGCGGGAGGGCCCAAAAACATTCAGTACTTC. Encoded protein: CSAREKLAGGPKNIQYF.

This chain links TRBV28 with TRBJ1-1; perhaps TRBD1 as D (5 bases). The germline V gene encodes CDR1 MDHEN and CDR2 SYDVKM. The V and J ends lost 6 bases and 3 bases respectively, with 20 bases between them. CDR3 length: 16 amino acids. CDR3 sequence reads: CASRAPQEAGHTEAFF. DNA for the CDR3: TGTGCCAGCAGGGCCCCACAGGAGGCTGGGCACACTGAAGCTTTCTTT.

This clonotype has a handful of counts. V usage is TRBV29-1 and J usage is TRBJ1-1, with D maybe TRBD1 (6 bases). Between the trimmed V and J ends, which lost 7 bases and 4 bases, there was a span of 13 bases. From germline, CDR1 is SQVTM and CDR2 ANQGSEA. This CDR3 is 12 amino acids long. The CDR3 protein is CSALTGTTEAFF. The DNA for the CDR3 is TGCAGCGCCCTTACAGGGACCACTGAAGCTTTCTTT. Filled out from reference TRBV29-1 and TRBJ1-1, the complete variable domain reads SAVISQKPSRDICQRGTSLTIQCQVDSQVTMMFWYRQQPGQSLTLIATANQGSEATYESGFVIDKFPISRPNLTFSTLTVSNMSPEDSSIYLCSALTGTTEAFFGQGTRLTVV.

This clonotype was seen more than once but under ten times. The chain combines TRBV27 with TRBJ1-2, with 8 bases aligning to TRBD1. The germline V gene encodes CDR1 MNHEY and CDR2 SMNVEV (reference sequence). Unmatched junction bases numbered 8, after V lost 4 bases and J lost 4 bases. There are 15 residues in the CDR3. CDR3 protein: CASSSFQGAGYGYTF. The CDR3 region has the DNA TGTGCCAGCAGTTCATTTCAGGGGGCCGGCTATGGCTACACCTTC.

The CDR3 here is CASSEEGYNEQFF. In nucleotides, the CDR3 is TGTGCCAGTAGTGAGGAGGGCTACAATGAGCAGTTCTTC. The chain is built from TRBV19 and TRBJ2-1; TRBD2 is a possible D gene (6 bases). The CDR3 covers 13 residues. Looked up from germline, CDR1 is LNHDA and CDR2 is SQIVND (reference sequence). The V gene lost 5 bases and the J gene lost 3 bases, with 8 bases spanning the gap.